The 17 T cell receptor beta chains given below trace back to one sample, sequenced in a study of T cell responses to AZD1222 COVID-19 vaccine. Some clones are missing from TCRdb's copy, which holds only in-frame ones; the method was immunoSEQ multiplex PCR. The profile shows about 77,000 clones, roughly 90% of them singletons. The sample here was peripheral blood, taken 28 days after the second AZD1222 dose. The receptors originated from an adult who received the AZD1222 COVID-19 vaccine.

The V and J genes are TRBV10-3 and TRBJ2-7; no reliable D call. CDR1 is ENHRY and CDR2 is SYGVKD in the germline V gene. V was pared by 0 bases and J by 13 bases, with 7 bases between. This CDR3 is 10 amino acids long. CDR3 in DNA: TGTGCCATCAGTGAGTCGCGCCTTTACTTC. It codes for CAISESRLYF.

The chain has TRBV18 and TRBJ2-5, with a possible D match to TRBD1 (6 bases). This CDR3 comprises 15 residues. Germline CDR1 KGHSH, CDR2 LQKENI. The V end was cut by 2 bases, the J end by 2 bases, with 12 bases between. This CDR3 is CASSPITQGQETQYF. As DNA, the CDR3 is TGTGCCAGCTCACCAATAACCCAGGGGCAAGAGACCCAGTACTTC.

This sequence joins TRBV4-2 and TRBJ1-1, with D perhaps TRBD1 (6 bases). The length of the CDR3 is 13 residues. CDR1 and CDR2 from the germline V gene are LGHNA and YNFKEQ. V lost 4 bases to trimming and J lost 1 base, with 7 bases between them. This CDR3 reads CASSLRGNTEAFF. The CDR3 nucleotides are TGTGCCAGCAGCCTCAGGGGGAACACTGAAGCTTTCTTT.

The chain combines TRBV5-5 with TRBJ1-2; no clear D. The V end lost 3 bases, the J end lost 8 bases, and 17 bases lay between the germline ends. CDR1 SGHKS and CDR2 YYEKEE come from the germline V gene (reference sequence). This CDR3 comprises 14 residues. CDR3 amino acids: CASSWEPHVQGYTF. The CDR3 nucleotides read TGTGCCAGCAGCTGGGAGCCCCATGTACAGGGCTACACCTTC.

This chain connects TRBV5-5 to TRBJ1-3, with D perhaps TRBD1 (6 bases). V was clipped by 4 bases and J by 3 bases, with 17 bases between them. In germline, CDR1 is SGHKS, CDR2 YYEKEE (reference sequence). The CDR3 is made up of 16 amino acids. Here the CDR3 DNA reads TGTGCCAGCAGCACCGGGGGGGCCACTCTTGGAAACACCATATATTTT. This sequence encodes CASSTGGATLGNTIYF.

About this clone: Different DNA sequences within this sample yield the same CDR3. The chain has TRBV27 and TRBJ2-3; either TRBD1 or TRBD2 may supply D (5 bases each). There are 13 residues in the CDR3. In germline, CDR1 is MNHEY, CDR2 SMNVEV (reference sequence). V lost 5 bases to trimming and J lost 0 bases, with 6 bases between them. The CDR3 DNA sequence: TGTGCCAGCAGTAGGGACAGCACAGATACGCAGTATTTT. As protein: CASSRDSTDTQYF.

This chain links TRBV15 with TRBJ2-3; 7 positions match TRBD2. The CDR3 spans 16 residues. Germline values: CDR1 LNHNV, CDR2 YYDKDF (reference sequence). Losses at the gene ends were 5 bases for V and 3 bases for J; bases not matched to a gene: 11. CDR3 coding DNA: TGTGCCACCAGCGGCCGACTGGCGGGAGCGACAGATACGCAGTATTTT. Protein sequence: CATSGRLAGATDTQYF. The full variable domain, its missing parts supplied by reference TRBV15 and TRBJ2-3, is DAMVIQNPRYQVTQFGKPVTLSCSQTLNHNVMYWYQQKSSQAPKLLFHYYDKDFNNEADTPDNFQSRRPNTSFCFLDIRSPGLGDTAMYLCATSGRLAGATDTQYFGPGTRLTVL.

V usage is TRBV14 and J usage is TRBJ2-7, with 9 bases identical to TRBD2. The CDR3 has 15 amino acids. CDR1 and CDR2 from the germline V gene are SGHDN and FVKESK. The V segment lost 3 bases and the J segment 2 bases; nucleotides outside the gene matches: 5. DNA for the CDR3: TGTGCCAGCAGCCAGGGGACTAGCCGTACCTACGAGCAGTACTTC. Encoded protein: CASSQGTSRTYEQYF. The full variable domain, rest sourced from reference TRBV14 and TRBJ2-7, is EAGVTQFPSHSVIEKGQTVTLRCDPISGHDNLYWYRRVMGKEIKFLLHFVKESKQDESGMPNNRFLAERTGGTYSTLKVQPAELEDSGVYFCASSQGTSRTYEQYFGPGTRLTVT.

Points on this clone: The junction departs from the called germline gene at one end, perhaps through a read error. The chain couples TRBV10-3 to TRBJ1-6; D not resolved. Looked up from germline, CDR1 is ENHRY and CDR2 is SYGVKD. This CDR3 has 14 residues. This CDR3 is CATQDASYNSLLHF. As DNA, the CDR3 is TGTGCCACCCAGGACGCCTCCTATAATTCACTCCTCCACTTT.

This clone appeared a single time. This chain links TRBV2 with TRBJ1-2, with D maybe TRBD1 (5 bases). CDR3 size: 13 residues. Between the trimmed V and J ends, which lost 3 bases and 8 bases, there was a span of 13 bases. CDR1 SNHLY and CDR2 FYNNEI come from the germline V gene. CDR3: CASSERAGRGYTF. For the CDR3, the DNA is TGTGCCAGCAGTGAGCGGGCAGGGCGGGGCTACACCTTC. Filled out from reference TRBV2 and TRBJ1-2, the complete variable domain reads EPEVTQTPSHQVTQMGQEVILRCVPISNHLYFYWYRQILGQKVEFLVSFYNNEISEKSEIFDDQFSVERPDGSNFTLKIRSTKLEDSAMYFCASSERAGRGYTFGSGTRLTVV.

This chain links TRBV13 with TRBJ2-7; 9 nucleotides match TRBD1. This CDR3 is 15 amino acids long. V was pared by 5 bases and J by 4 bases, with 9 bases of the junction left unmatched. Per the germline V gene, CDR1 is PRHDT and CDR2 is FYEKMQ (reference sequence). This CDR3 is CASSLPTGGEYEQYF. The CDR3 DNA reads TGTGCCAGCAGCCTCCCGACAGGGGGGGAATACGAGCAGTACTTC.

The chain employs TRBV7-2 and TRBJ2-7; 7 positions match TRBD1. The V gene end was trimmed by 5 bases and the J gene end by 2 bases; junction bases not matched to a gene: 15. Germline lookup yields CDR1 SGHTA and CDR2 FQGNSA. This CDR3 spans 17 amino acids. The CDR3 loop is CASSRRRTDRFAYEQYF. DNA of the CDR3: TGTGCCAGCAGCCGCCGTCGTACGGACAGGTTTGCCTACGAGCAGTACTTC.

A few counts support this clone. This sequence joins TRBV4-1 and TRBJ2-2, with 11 bases identical to TRBD2. Germline V CDR1 and CDR2: MGHRA, YSYEKL. V dropped 0 bases and J dropped 4; count of bases not matched to a gene: 1. CDR3 length equals 16 residues. DNA of the CDR3: TGCGCCAGCAGCCAAGATGGGACTAGCGGCACCGGGGAGCTGTTTTTT. Residues: CASSQDGTSGTGELFF.

Only one count was recorded for this clone. The V gene is TRBV5-1, the J gene TRBJ1-1; 8 positions match TRBD1. There are 14 residues in the CDR3. J gave up 5 bases and V 3 bases, and 6 bases lay outside the gene matches. CDR1 is SGHRS and CDR2 is YFSETQ in the germline V gene. CDR3 in DNA: TGCGCCAGCAGCTGGCGGACAGGGAATACTGAAGCTTTCTTT. Translating it yields CASSWRTGNTEAFF.

The chain combines TRBV11-2 with TRBJ2-7; TRBD2 matches 9 bases. This CDR3 is 14 amino acids long. V dropped 5 bases and J dropped 2; count of bases not matched to a gene: 4. Germline lookup yields CDR1 SGHAT and CDR2 FQNNGV. The CDR3 sequence is CASSVAGAPYEQYF. The CDR3 DNA reads TGTGCCAGCAGCGTAGCGGGAGCTCCCTACGAGCAGTACTTC.

The CDR3 nucleotides are TGTGCCAGCAGAGGGGACTACTACGAGCAGTACTTC. This translates into CASRGDYYEQYF. The chain has TRBV6-5 and TRBJ2-7, with 7 bases aligning to TRBD2. This CDR3 contains 12 residues. The V segment lost 6 bases and the J segment 3 bases; nucleotides outside the gene matches: 2. Germline loops: CDR1 MNHEY, CDR2 SVGAGI.

The V gene is TRBV13, the J gene TRBJ2-1; the D gene could be TRBD1 or TRBD2 (5 bases each). The CDR3 spans 14 residues. V lost 6 bases to trimming and J lost 4 bases, with 13 bases between them. Germline assignment: CDR1 PRHDT and CDR2 FYEKMQ (reference sequence). The CDR3 region is CASSPRDAYNEQFF. CDR3 nucleotide sequence: TGTGCCAGCAGTCCAAGGGACGCTTACAATGAGCAGTTCTTC. The full variable domain, in which reference TRBV13 and TRBJ2-1 provide the parts outside the CDR3, is AAGVIQSPRHLIKEKRETATLKCYPIPRHDTVYWYQQGPGQDPQFLISFYEKMQSDKGSIPDRFSAQQFSDYHSELNMSSLELGDSALYFCASSPRDAYNEQFFGPGTRLTVL.